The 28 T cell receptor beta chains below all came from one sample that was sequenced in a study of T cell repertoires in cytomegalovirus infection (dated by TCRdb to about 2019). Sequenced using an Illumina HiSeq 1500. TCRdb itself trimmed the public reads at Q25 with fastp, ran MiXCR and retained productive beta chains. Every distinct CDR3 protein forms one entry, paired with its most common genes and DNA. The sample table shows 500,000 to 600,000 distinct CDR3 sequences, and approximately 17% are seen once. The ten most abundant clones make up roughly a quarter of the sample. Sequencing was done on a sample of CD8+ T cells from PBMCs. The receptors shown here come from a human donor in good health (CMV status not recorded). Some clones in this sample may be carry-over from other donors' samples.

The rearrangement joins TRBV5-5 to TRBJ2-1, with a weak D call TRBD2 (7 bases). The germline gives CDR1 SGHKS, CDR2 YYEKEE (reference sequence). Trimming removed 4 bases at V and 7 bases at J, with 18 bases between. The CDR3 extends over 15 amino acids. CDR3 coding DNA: TGTGCCAGCAGCCCCGGACTAGGACAGTTAAATGAGCAGTTCTTC. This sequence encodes CASSPGLGQLNEQFF.

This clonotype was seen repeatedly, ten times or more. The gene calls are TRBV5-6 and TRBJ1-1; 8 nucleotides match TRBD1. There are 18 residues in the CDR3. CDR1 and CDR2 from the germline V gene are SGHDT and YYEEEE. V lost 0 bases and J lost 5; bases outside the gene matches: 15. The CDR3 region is CASSLGGVPRQGLTEAFF. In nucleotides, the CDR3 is TGTGCCAGCAGCTTGGGGGGGGTCCCGAGACAGGGGTTGACTGAAGCTTTCTTT.

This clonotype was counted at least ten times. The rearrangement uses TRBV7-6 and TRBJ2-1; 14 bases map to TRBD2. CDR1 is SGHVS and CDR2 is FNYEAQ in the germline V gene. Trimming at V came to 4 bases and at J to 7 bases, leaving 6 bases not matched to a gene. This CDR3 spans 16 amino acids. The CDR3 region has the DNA TGTGCCAGCAGCTCCGGGACTAGCGGGAGTAGGAATGAGCAGTTCTTC. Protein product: CASSSGTSGSRNEQFF. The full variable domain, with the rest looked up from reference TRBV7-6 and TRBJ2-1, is GAGVSQSPRYKVTKRGQDVALRCDPISGHVSLYWYRQALGQGPEFLTYFNYEAQQDKSGLPNDRFSAERPEGSISTLTIQRTEQRDSAMYRCASSSGTSGSRNEQFFGPGTRLTVL.

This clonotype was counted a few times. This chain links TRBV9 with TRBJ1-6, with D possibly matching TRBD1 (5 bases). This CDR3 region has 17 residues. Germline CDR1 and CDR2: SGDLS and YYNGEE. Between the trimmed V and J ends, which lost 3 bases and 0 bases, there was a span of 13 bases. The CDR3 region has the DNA TGTGCCAGCAGCGAGTTCGGGGCCAGCTCCTATAATTCACCCCTCCACTTT. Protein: CASSEFGASSYNSPLHF. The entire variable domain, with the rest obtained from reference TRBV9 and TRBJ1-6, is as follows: DSGVTQTPKHLITATGQRVTLRCSPRSGDLSVYWYQQSLDQGLQFLIQYYNGEERAKGNILERFSAQQFPDLHSELNLSSLELGDSALYFCASSEFGASSYNSPLHFGNGTRLTVT.

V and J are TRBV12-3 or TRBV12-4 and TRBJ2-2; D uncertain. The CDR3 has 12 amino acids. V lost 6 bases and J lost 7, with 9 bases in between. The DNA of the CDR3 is TGTGCCAGCAGCCTCGCTCTCGGGGAGCTGTTTTTT. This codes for CASSLALGELFF.

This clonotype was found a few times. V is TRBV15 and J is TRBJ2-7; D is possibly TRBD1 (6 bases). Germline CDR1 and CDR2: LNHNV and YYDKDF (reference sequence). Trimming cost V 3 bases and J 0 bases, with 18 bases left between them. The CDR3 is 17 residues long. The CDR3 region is CATSRGQYIPSSYEQYF. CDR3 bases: TGTGCCACCAGCAGGGGACAATATATTCCCTCCTCCTACGAGCAGTACTTC.

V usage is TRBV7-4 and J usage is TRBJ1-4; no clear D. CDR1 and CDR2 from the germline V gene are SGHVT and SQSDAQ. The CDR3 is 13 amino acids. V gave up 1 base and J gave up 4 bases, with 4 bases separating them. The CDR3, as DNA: TGTGCCAGCAGCTTAGAAATTAATGAAAAACTGTTTTTT. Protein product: CASSLEINEKLFF.

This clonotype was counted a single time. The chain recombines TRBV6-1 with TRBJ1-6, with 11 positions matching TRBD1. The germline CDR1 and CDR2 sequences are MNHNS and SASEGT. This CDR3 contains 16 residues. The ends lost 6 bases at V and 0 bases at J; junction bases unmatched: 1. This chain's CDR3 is CASSGTGGSYNSPLHF. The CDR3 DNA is TGTGCCAGCAGCGGGACAGGGGGCTCCTATAATTCACCCCTCCACTTT.

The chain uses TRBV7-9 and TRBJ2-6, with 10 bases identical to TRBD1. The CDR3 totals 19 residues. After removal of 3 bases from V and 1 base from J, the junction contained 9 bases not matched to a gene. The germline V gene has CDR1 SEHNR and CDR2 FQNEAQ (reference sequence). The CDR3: CASSFWDRGPPSGANVLTF. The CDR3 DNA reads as TGTGCCAGCAGCTTCTGGGACAGGGGACCCCCTTCTGGGGCCAACGTCCTGACTTTC.

DNA for the CDR3: TGTGCCACCACTCGCGGGACAGGGGGCCACAATTATGGCTACACCTTC. Translating gives CATTRGTGGHNYGYTF. The chain couples TRBV27 to TRBJ1-2; 12 positions agree with TRBD1. The CDR3 is made up of 16 amino acids. The J segment lost 5 bases and the V segment lost 10 bases, leaving 14 bases of the junction unmatched. Germline V CDR1 and CDR2: MNHEY, SMNVEV (reference sequence).

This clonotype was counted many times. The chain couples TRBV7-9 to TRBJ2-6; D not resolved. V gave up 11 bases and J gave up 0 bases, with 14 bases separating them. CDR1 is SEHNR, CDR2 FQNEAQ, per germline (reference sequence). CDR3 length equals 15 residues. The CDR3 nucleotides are TGTGCCTCTACTACCTTGAGCTCTGGGGCCAACGTCCTGACTTTC. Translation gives CASTTLSSGANVLTF.

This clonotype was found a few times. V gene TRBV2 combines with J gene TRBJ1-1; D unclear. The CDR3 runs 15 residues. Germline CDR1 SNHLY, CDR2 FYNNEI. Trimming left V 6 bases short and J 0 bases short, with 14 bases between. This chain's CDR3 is CASSHPGSMNTEAFF. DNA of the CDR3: TGTGCCAGCAGCCATCCGGGTAGCATGAACACTGAAGCTTTCTTT.

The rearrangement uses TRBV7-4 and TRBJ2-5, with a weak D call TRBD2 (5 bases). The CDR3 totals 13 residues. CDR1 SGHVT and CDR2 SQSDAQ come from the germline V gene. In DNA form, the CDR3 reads TGTGGCAACAGCCCTTCTCCGGGGAGGACCCAGTACTTC. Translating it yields CGNSPSPGRTQYF.

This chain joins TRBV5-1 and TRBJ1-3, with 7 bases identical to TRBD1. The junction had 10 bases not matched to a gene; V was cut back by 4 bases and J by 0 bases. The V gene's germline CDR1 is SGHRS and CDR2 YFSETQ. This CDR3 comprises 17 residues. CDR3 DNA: TGCGCCAGCAGCCCAGGGACAGTGATGAGCTCTGGAAACACCATATATTTT. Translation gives CASSPGTVMSSGNTIYF.

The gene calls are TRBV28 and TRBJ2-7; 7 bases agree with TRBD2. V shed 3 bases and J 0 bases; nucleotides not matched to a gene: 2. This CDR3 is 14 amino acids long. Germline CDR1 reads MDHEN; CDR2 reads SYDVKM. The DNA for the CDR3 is TGTGCCAGCAGTTTTACTAGCGCCTCCTACGAGCAGTACTTC. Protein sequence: CASSFTSASYEQYF. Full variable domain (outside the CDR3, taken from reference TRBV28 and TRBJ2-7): DVKVTQSSRYLVKRTGEKVFLECVQDMDHENMFWYRQDPGLGLRLIYFSYDVKMKEKGDIPEGYSVSREKKERFSLILESASTNQTSMYLCASSFTSASYEQYFGPGTRLTVT.

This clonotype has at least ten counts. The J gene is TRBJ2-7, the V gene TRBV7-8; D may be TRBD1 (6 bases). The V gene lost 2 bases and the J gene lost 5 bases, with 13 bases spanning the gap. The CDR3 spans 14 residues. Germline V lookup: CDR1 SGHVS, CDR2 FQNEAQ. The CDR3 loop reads CASSLRGRGHEQYF. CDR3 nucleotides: TGTGCCAGCAGCTTACGAGGCAGGGGCCACGAGCAGTACTTC.

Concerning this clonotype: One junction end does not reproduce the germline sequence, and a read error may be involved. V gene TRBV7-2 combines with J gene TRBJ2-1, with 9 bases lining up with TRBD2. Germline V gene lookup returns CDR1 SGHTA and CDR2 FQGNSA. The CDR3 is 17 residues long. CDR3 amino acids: CASSLNSGGRPYKEQFF. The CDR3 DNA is TGTGCCAGCAGCTTAAACAGCGGGGGGAGACCCTACAAAGAGCAGTTCTTC.

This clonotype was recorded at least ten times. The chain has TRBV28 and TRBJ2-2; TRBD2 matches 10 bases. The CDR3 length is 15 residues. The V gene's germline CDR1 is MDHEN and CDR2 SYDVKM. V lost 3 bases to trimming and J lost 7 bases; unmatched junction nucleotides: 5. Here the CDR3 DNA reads TGTGCCAGCAGTTTTAGCGGGAGGAGGGGCGGGGAGCTGTTTTTT. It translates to CASSFSGRRGGELFF.

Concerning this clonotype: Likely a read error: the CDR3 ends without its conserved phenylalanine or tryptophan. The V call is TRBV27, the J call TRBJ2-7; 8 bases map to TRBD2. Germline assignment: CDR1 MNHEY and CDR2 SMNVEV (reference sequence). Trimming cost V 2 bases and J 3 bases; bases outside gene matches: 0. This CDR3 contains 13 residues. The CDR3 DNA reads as TGTGCCAGCAGTTTACGGGGGGGCTACGAGCAGTACTTA. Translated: CASSLRGGYEQYL.

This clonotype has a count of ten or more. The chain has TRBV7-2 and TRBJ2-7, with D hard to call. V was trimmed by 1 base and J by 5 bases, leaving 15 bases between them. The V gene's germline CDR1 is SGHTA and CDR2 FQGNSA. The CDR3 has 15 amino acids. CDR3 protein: CASSLELWSMNEQYF. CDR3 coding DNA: TGTGCCAGCAGCTTAGAATTATGGTCCATGAACGAGCAGTACTTC.

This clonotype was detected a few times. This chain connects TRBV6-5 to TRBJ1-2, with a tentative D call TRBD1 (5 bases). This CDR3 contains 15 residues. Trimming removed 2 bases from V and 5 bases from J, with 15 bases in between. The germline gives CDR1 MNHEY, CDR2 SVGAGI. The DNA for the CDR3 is TGTGCCAGCAGTTACCGTGGGGCTGGGGCGTATGGCTACACCTTC. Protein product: CASSYRGAGAYGYTF.

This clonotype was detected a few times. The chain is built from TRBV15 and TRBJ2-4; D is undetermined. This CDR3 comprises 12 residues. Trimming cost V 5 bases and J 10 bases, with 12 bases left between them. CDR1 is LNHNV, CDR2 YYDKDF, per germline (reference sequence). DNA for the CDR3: TGTGCCACCAGCCGATCGAGCGAGATTCAGTACTTC. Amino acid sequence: CATSRSSEIQYF.

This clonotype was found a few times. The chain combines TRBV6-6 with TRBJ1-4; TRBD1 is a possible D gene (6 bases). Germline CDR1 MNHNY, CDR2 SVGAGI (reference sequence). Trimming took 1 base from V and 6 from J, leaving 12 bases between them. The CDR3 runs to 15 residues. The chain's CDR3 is CASSYLIGGDEKLFF. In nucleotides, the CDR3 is TGTGCCAGCAGTTACTTGATAGGGGGAGATGAAAAACTGTTTTTT.

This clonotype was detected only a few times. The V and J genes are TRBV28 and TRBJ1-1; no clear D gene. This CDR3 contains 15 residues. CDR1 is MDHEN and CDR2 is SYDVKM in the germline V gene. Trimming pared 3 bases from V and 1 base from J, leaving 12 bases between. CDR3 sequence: CASSFPDIPNTEAFF. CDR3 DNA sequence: TGTGCCAGCAGTTTTCCCGACATCCCGAACACTGAAGCTTTCTTT.

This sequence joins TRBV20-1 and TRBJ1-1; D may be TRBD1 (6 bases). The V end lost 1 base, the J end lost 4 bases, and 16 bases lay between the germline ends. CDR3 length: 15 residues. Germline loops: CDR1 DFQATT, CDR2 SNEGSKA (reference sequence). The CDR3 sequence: CSARAATGRGTEAFF. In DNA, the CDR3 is TGCAGTGCTAGAGCCGCTACAGGGAGGGGCACTGAAGCTTTCTTT.

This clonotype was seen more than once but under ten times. CDR3: CAISETQGADGYTF. The CDR3 bases are TGTGCCATCAGTGAGACCCAGGGGGCTGATGGCTACACCTTC. V usage is TRBV10-3 and J usage is TRBJ1-2, with 8 bases fitting TRBD1. The CDR3 loop spans 14 amino acids. The germline V gene has CDR1 ENHRY and CDR2 SYGVKD. J was trimmed by 6 bases and V by 2 bases; bases with no gene match: 5.

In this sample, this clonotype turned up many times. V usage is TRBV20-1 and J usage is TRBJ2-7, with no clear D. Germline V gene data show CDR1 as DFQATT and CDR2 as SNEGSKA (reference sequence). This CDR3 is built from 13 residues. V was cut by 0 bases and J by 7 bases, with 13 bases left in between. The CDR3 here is CSAREGREGEQYF. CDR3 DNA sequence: TGCAGTGCTAGAGAGGGTAGGGAAGGGGAGCAGTACTTC.

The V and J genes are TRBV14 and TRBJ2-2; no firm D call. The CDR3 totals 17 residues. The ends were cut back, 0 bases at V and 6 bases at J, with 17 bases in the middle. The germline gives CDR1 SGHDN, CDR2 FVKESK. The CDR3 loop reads CASSQEVPSAGPGELFF. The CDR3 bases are TGTGCCAGCAGCCAAGAAGTCCCGAGTGCCGGTCCCGGGGAGCTGTTTTTT. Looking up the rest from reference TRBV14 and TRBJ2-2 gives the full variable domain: EAGVTQFPSHSVIEKGQTVTLRCDPISGHDNLYWYRRVMGKEIKFLLHFVKESKQDESGMPNNRFLAERTGGTYSTLKVQPAELEDSGVYFCASSQEVPSAGPGELFFGEGSRLTVL.